A selection of T cell receptor beta chains follows, all from one sample in a study of shared clonotypes between healthy human individuals. Using immunoSEQ multiplex PCR, the repertoire was profiled, and TCRdb retains in-frame clones only, with some absent. The data contain about half a million clones, 78% of them seen just once; the ten biggest clones take up about 11%. Sample: PBMCs. These receptors all come from a woman in her thirties or forties in good health. Some clones in this sample may be carry-over from other donors' samples. Each CDR3 is given with its conserved first and last residue. Each record gives: CDR3 DNA, CDR3 protein, clone size, V gene, D gene, J gene. A D gene is named only where the DNA matches it firmly. A clone size is listed for some rows: how often the clone was seen (once, few, many), or a class if it is expanded.

cdr3_nt: TGTGCCAGTAGTACCCACCCGGGACAGGGCCGTCAGCCCCAGCATTTT; cdr3_aa: CASSTHPGQGRQPQHF; clone_size: NA; v_call: TRBV19; d_call: TRBD1; j_call: TRBJ1-5
cdr3_nt: TGCGCCAGCAGCGGACAGGGATCCGGTACCGGGGAGCTGTTTTTT; cdr3_aa: CASSGQGSGTGELFF; clone_size: NA; v_call: TRBV5-1; d_call: TRBD1; j_call: TRBJ2-2
cdr3_nt: TGTGCCAGCAGACGGGGTACGGCTAACTATGGCTACACCTTC; cdr3_aa: CASRRGTANYGYTF; clone_size: many; v_call: TRBV2; d_call: NA; j_call: TRBJ1-2
cdr3_nt: TGTGCCAGCAGGCCTCCCGGAGGGCCCGATACGCAGTATTTT; cdr3_aa: CASRPPGGPDTQYF; clone_size: once; v_call: TRBV6-6; d_call: NA; j_call: TRBJ2-3
cdr3_nt: TGCGCCAGCAGCCTGGTCGGGGCTAGCGGGAGACAGGGGTACAATGAGCAGTTCTTC; cdr3_aa: CASSLVGASGRQGYNEQFF; clone_size: NA; v_call: TRBV4-1; d_call: TRBD2; j_call: TRBJ2-1
cdr3_nt: TGTGCCGCGGGACAGGGGGCTGTTGGGAACACTGAAGCTTTCTTT; cdr3_aa: CAAGQGAVGNTEAFF; clone_size: NA; v_call: TRBV28; d_call: TRBD1; j_call: TRBJ1-1
cdr3_nt: TGTGCCAGCAGTTCGACTAGCAGGGCCACAGATACGCAGTATTTT; cdr3_aa: CASSSTSRATDTQYF; clone_size: NA; v_call: TRBV6-4; d_call: TRBD2; j_call: TRBJ2-3
cdr3_nt: TGTGCCAGCAGCCCGAACAGAGGAACTGAAGCTTTCTTT; cdr3_aa: CASSPNRGTEAFF; clone_size: NA; v_call: TRBV5-4; d_call: NA; j_call: TRBJ1-1
cdr3_nt: TGTGCCAGCAGCTTAAGTCCCAGCTCCTACAATGAGCAGTTCTTC; cdr3_aa: CASSLSPSSYNEQFF; clone_size: NA; v_call: TRBV7-3; d_call: NA; j_call: TRBJ2-1
cdr3_nt: TGCGCCAGCAGCCTCAGACAGGGGGCTGCAGATACGCAGTATTTT; cdr3_aa: CASSLRQGAADTQYF; clone_size: many; v_call: TRBV5-1; d_call: TRBD1; j_call: TRBJ2-3
cdr3_nt: TGTGCCAGCAGCTCAGGTGTTAGGGGCGCCGGGGGCACAGATACGCAGTATTTT; cdr3_aa: CASSSGVRGAGGTDTQYF; clone_size: once; v_call: TRBV7-3; d_call: NA; j_call: TRBJ2-3
cdr3_nt: TGTGCCAGCAGGGGACTAGTCGGCACAGATACGCAGTATTTT; cdr3_aa: CASRGLVGTDTQYF; clone_size: NA; v_call: TRBV7-9; d_call: TRBD2; j_call: TRBJ2-3
cdr3_nt: TGTGCCAGCAGCTTAGTGTCAGGGACCTACGAGCAGTACTTC; cdr3_aa: CASSLVSGTYEQYF; clone_size: NA; v_call: TRBV7-2; d_call: NA; j_call: TRBJ2-7
cdr3_nt: TGTGCCAGCAGCTTACAGGGCCTGAATCAGCCCCAGCATTTT; cdr3_aa: CASSLQGLNQPQHF; clone_size: NA; v_call: TRBV7-8; d_call: NA; j_call: TRBJ1-5
cdr3_nt: TGTGCCAGTAGTAATCAGGTGCCAACCGGGGAGCTGTTTTTT; cdr3_aa: CASSNQVPTGELFF; clone_size: many; v_call: TRBV19; d_call: NA; j_call: TRBJ2-2
cdr3_nt: TGTGCCTGGATCAGAAACGGACCCAACTCGGGCAATGAGCAGTTCTTC; cdr3_aa: CAWIRNGPNSGNEQFF; clone_size: once; v_call: TRBV30; d_call: NA; j_call: TRBJ2-1
cdr3_nt: TGTGCCAGCAGCCTTACAGGGGGAGGCGGGAACACTGAAGCTTTCTTT; cdr3_aa: CASSLTGGGGNTEAFF; clone_size: NA; v_call: TRBV6-6; d_call: TRBD1; j_call: TRBJ1-1
cdr3_nt: TGTGCCAGCAGTTTAAACAGACTCTATGGCTACACCTTC; cdr3_aa: CASSLNRLYGYTF; clone_size: NA; v_call: TRBV28; d_call: NA; j_call: TRBJ1-2
cdr3_nt: TGTGCCAGCAGTCCCCCTGGGGACTCCCCTCGGCAGTACTTC; cdr3_aa: CASSPPGDSPRQYF; clone_size: NA; v_call: TRBV28; d_call: NA; j_call: TRBJ2-7
cdr3_nt: TGTGCCACCACTAGTCAAGAGACCCAGTACTTC; cdr3_aa: CATTSQETQYF; clone_size: NA; v_call: TRBV7-8; d_call: NA; j_call: TRBJ2-5
cdr3_nt: TGTGCCATCAGTGACCCGAATACCACTAGTTCAGCGCAGTATTTT; cdr3_aa: CAISDPNTTSSAQYF; clone_size: NA; v_call: TRBV10-3; d_call: NA; j_call: TRBJ2-3
cdr3_nt: TGCGCCAGCAGCCTAGGGACCCGGACTAGCGGATACAATGAGCAGTTCTTC; cdr3_aa: CASSLGTRTSGYNEQFF; clone_size: NA; v_call: TRBV4-1; d_call: TRBD2; j_call: TRBJ2-1
cdr3_nt: TGTGCCAGCAGTGGGCTTAACACCGGGGAGCTGTTTTTT; cdr3_aa: CASSGLNTGELFF; clone_size: NA; v_call: TRBV28; d_call: NA; j_call: TRBJ2-2
cdr3_nt: TGTGCCAGTAGTCTCAGACGGATTAACTATGGCTACACCTTC; cdr3_aa: CASSLRRINYGYTF; clone_size: NA; v_call: TRBV19; d_call: NA; j_call: TRBJ1-2
cdr3_nt: TGTGCCAGCAGCTTAATGGGACAGGGTATCGGTGGCTACACCTTC; cdr3_aa: CASSLMGQGIGGYTF; clone_size: NA; v_call: TRBV7-2; d_call: TRBD1; j_call: TRBJ1-2
cdr3_nt: TGCGCCAGCAGCCAAACTAGCGGGAGAATGTTGGGGGAGCTGTTTTTT; cdr3_aa: CASSQTSGRMLGELFF; clone_size: NA; v_call: TRBV5-1; d_call: TRBD2; j_call: TRBJ2-2
cdr3_nt: TGTGCCAGCAGGGGGACAGGGGGATCACCCTACGAGCAGTACTTC; cdr3_aa: CASRGTGGSPYEQYF; clone_size: NA; v_call: TRBV6-1; d_call: TRBD1; j_call: TRBJ2-7
cdr3_nt: TGTGCCAGCAGCACCGGAAATATCCTCTATGGCTACACCTTC; cdr3_aa: CASSTGNILYGYTF; clone_size: once; v_call: TRBV28; d_call: NA; j_call: TRBJ1-2
cdr3_nt: TGCGCCAGCAGCTTGGTACAGGGAGCTGGGGCCAACGTCCTGACTTTC; cdr3_aa: CASSLVQGAGANVLTF; clone_size: NA; v_call: TRBV5-1; d_call: NA; j_call: TRBJ2-6
cdr3_nt: TGTGCCAGCAGTGCTGGGACAGGGAGCACTGAAGCTTTCTTT; cdr3_aa: CASSAGTGSTEAFF; clone_size: NA; v_call: TRBV6-4; d_call: TRBD1; j_call: TRBJ1-1
cdr3_nt: TGTGCCAGCAGCTTGCGTTCCGAGGGGGACACTGAAGCTTTCTTT; cdr3_aa: CASSLRSEGDTEAFF; clone_size: NA; v_call: TRBV5-4; d_call: NA; j_call: TRBJ1-1
cdr3_nt: TGTGCCACCAGTCGCAGGGGAAGAGACTATGGCTACACCTTC; cdr3_aa: CATSRRGRDYGYTF; clone_size: NA; v_call: TRBV19; d_call: NA; j_call: TRBJ1-2
cdr3_nt: TGTGCCAGCAACGATGGCAGGGCCAACACCGGGGAGCTGTTTTTT; cdr3_aa: CASNDGRANTGELFF; clone_size: NA; v_call: TRBV5-4; d_call: NA; j_call: TRBJ2-2
cdr3_nt: TGCGCCAGCAGCCAAGCGGTACAGGGGGCTTGGGACACTGAAGCTTTCTTT; cdr3_aa: CASSQAVQGAWDTEAFF; clone_size: once; v_call: TRBV4-3; d_call: TRBD1; j_call: TRBJ1-1
cdr3_nt: TGTGCCAGCAGTTTACGGTTTGGACTATCCCAAGAGACCCAGTACTTC; cdr3_aa: CASSLRFGLSQETQYF; clone_size: NA; v_call: TRBV27; d_call: NA; j_call: TRBJ2-5
cdr3_nt: TGTGCCAGCAGCAGGGACAGGCCAGCAACTAATGAAAAACTGTTTTTT; cdr3_aa: CASSRDRPATNEKLFF; clone_size: once; v_call: TRBV6-6; d_call: TRBD1; j_call: TRBJ1-4
cdr3_nt: TGTGCCAGCAGTTCCGGGACAGGGCCCTATGGCTACACCTTC; cdr3_aa: CASSSGTGPYGYTF; clone_size: once; v_call: TRBV28; d_call: TRBD1; j_call: TRBJ1-2
cdr3_nt: TGTGCCAGCTCACAGGGGAAGGATCAGCCCCAGCATTTT; cdr3_aa: CASSQGKDQPQHF; clone_size: NA; v_call: TRBV18; d_call: NA; j_call: TRBJ1-5
cdr3_nt: TGTGCCAGCAGTCTGAGTCCGGGACTCCTGAACACTGAAGCTTTCTTT; cdr3_aa: CASSLSPGLLNTEAFF; clone_size: few; v_call: TRBV27; d_call: NA; j_call: TRBJ1-1
cdr3_nt: TGTGCCAGTAGTATAACAGCAGACGAAAATGGCTACACCTTC; cdr3_aa: CASSITADENGYTF; clone_size: NA; v_call: TRBV19; d_call: NA; j_call: TRBJ1-2
cdr3_nt: TGTGCCAGCAGCCCCGGGACTAGCGGGAGGTATGAGCAGTTCTTC; cdr3_aa: CASSPGTSGRYEQFF; clone_size: NA; v_call: TRBV5-4; d_call: TRBD2; j_call: TRBJ2-1
cdr3_nt: TGTGCCATCGAGTCCGACCATGCGAATGAGCAGTTCTTC; cdr3_aa: CAIESDHANEQFF; clone_size: NA; v_call: TRBV10-3; d_call: NA; j_call: TRBJ2-1
cdr3_nt: TGTGCCATCAGTGAGAGGAAGGCCGGGTCTCGGTCCTACGAGCAGTACTTC; cdr3_aa: CAISERKAGSRSYEQYF; clone_size: NA; v_call: TRBV10-3; d_call: NA; j_call: TRBJ2-7
cdr3_nt: TGTGCCAGCTCACCACGCCGGGACACGAACACCGGGGAGCTGTTTTTT; cdr3_aa: CASSPRRDTNTGELFF; clone_size: NA; v_call: TRBV18; d_call: NA; j_call: TRBJ2-2
cdr3_nt: TGTGCCAGCAGCTTAGATGGTGGAAACACCATATATTTT; cdr3_aa: CASSLDGGNTIYF; clone_size: NA; v_call: TRBV7-9; d_call: NA; j_call: TRBJ1-3
cdr3_nt: TGTGCCATCAGTCAGGGGATTGAGCAGTTCTTC; cdr3_aa: CAISQGIEQFF; clone_size: NA; v_call: TRBV10-3; d_call: NA; j_call: TRBJ2-1
cdr3_nt: TGTGCCAGCAGTCTCCACCAGGGCCATTCACTCAATGAGCAGTTCTTC; cdr3_aa: CASSLHQGHSLNEQFF; clone_size: NA; v_call: TRBV27; d_call: NA; j_call: TRBJ2-1
cdr3_nt: TGTGCCAGCGATAGTCTACGGAGCAATCAGCCCCAGCATTTT; cdr3_aa: CASDSLRSNQPQHF; clone_size: NA; v_call: TRBV18; d_call: NA; j_call: TRBJ1-5
cdr3_nt: TGTGCCAGCAGTCGAGGAGGGATTTATCAGCCCCAGCATTTT; cdr3_aa: CASSRGGIYQPQHF; clone_size: NA; v_call: TRBV28; d_call: NA; j_call: TRBJ1-5
cdr3_nt: TGTGCCAGCTCAGAGGGACTAGCGGGGGCCTACGAGCAGTACTTC; cdr3_aa: CASSEGLAGAYEQYF; clone_size: NA; v_call: TRBV18; d_call: TRBD2; j_call: TRBJ2-7
cdr3_nt: TGTGCCAGTAGTATACGTGTTAGCGCGAACACAGATACGCAGTATTTT; cdr3_aa: CASSIRVSANTDTQYF; clone_size: once; v_call: TRBV19; d_call: NA; j_call: TRBJ2-3
cdr3_nt: TGTGCCATCAGGGCCGGACTAGCGGAATACAATGAGCAGTTCTTC; cdr3_aa: CAIRAGLAEYNEQFF; clone_size: NA; v_call: TRBV10-3; d_call: TRBD2; j_call: TRBJ2-1
cdr3_nt: TGCGCCAGCAGTGAACTCAGGGCCCCCTCGAACACCGGGGAGCTGTTTTTT; cdr3_aa: CASSELRAPSNTGELFF; clone_size: NA; v_call: TRBV10-2; d_call: NA; j_call: TRBJ2-2
cdr3_nt: TGCGCCAGCAGCTTGGGACACGAAACAGAAGCTTTCTTT; cdr3_aa: CASSLGHETEAFF; clone_size: NA; v_call: TRBV5-1; d_call: NA; j_call: TRBJ1-1